One and the same sample provided the 5 T cell receptor beta chains below, sequenced in a study of graft-versus-host responses after intestinal transplantation. Data came from immunoSEQ multiplex PCR; TCRdb stores just in-frame clones and leaves some out. The sample lists about 120,000 clones; just over 90% were seen once. These TCRs are of unknown antigen specificity. The source material was unstimulated CD8+ T cells sorted from spleen or lymph node cells, sampled before intestinal transplant. Receptor source: a human donor who received an intestinal transplant.

The V and J genes are TRBV27 and TRBJ2-3, with 7 bases identical to TRBD2. Per the germline V gene, CDR1 is MNHEY and CDR2 is SMNVEV (reference sequence). The V segment lost 6 bases and the J segment 3 bases; nucleotides outside the gene matches: 9. CDR3 size: 15 residues. The CDR3 nucleotides are TGTGCCAGCAGCCTGACTAGCAGTACGACAGATACGCAGTATTTT. It codes for CASSLTSSTTDTQYF.

The chain couples TRBV6-1 to TRBJ2-5; 7 bases are a match to TRBD2. Per germline, CDR1 MNHNS and CDR2 SASEGT. The CDR3 length is 16 residues. V was clipped by 1 base and J by 1 base; unmatched bases: 6. The CDR3 DNA is TGTGCCAGCAGTGAAGAGGGGCGGGGGACCCAAGAGACCCAGTACTTC. It translates to CASSEEGRGTQETQYF.

This chain joins TRBV9 and TRBJ2-7; perhaps TRBD2 as D (7 bases). This CDR3 region has 14 residues. Trimming shortened V by 0 bases and J by 6 bases, and 13 bases separated the two germline ends. The germline V gene has CDR1 SGDLS and CDR2 YYNGEE. The CDR3 is CASSVGGGYSEQYF. The DNA for the CDR3 is TGTGCCAGCAGCGTAGGGGGGGGCTATAGCGAGCAGTACTTC. Variable domain in full (rest from reference TRBV9 and TRBJ2-7): DSGVTQTPKHLITATGQRVTLRCSPRSGDLSVYWYQQSLDQGLQFLIQYYNGEERAKGNILERFSAQQFPDLHSELNLSSLELGDSALYFCASSVGGGYSEQYFGPGTRLTVT.

The chain carries TRBV28 and TRBJ2-7; 7 bases are shared with TRBD1. Trimming cost V 6 bases and J 4 bases; bases outside gene matches: 12. CDR1 is MDHEN, CDR2 SYDVKM, per germline. The CDR3 has 15 amino acids. CDR3 protein: CASRVDRETFYEQYF. CDR3 nucleotides: TGTGCCAGCAGGGTAGACAGGGAGACCTTTTACGAGCAGTACTTC.

The J gene is TRBJ1-2, the V gene TRBV7-3, with TRBD1 as a possible D gene (5 bases). Germline CDR1 and CDR2: SGHTA and FQGTGA. The CDR3 sequence is 14 residues long. Trimming took off 5 bases at V and 6 bases at J, with 16 bases between the two ends. The CDR3, as DNA: TGTGCCAGCAGCCTGGGCAGGGAGGGAGATGGCTACACCTTC. Its translation: CASSLGREGDGYTF.